This entry features one TCR beta chain sequence. Its antigen is not known. Libraries were prepared by immunoSEQ multiplex PCR; TCRdb keeps only in-frame clonotypes and omits some of them. The sample has about 79,000 clones, around 89% seen once; the top ten hold roughly 19%. This sample is drawn from a study of T cells in localized non-small cell lung cancer. Study-wide points: Of the tissues analyzed, uninvolved adjacent lung showed maximal T cell clonality, greater than tumor.

Germline CDR1 SGHAT, CDR2 FQNNGV. The CDR3 loop spans 17 amino acids. V lost 4 bases to trimming and J lost 8 bases; unmatched junction nucleotides: 12. This clonotype was obtained from a woman aged 40-75 years with stage I squamous cell lung carcinoma. The sequences come from peripheral blood, collected before any cancer treatment. The chain joins TRBV11-2 to TRBJ2-1; 12 bases line up with TRBD2. CDR3 DNA: TGTGCCAGCAGCTCTTTACGGCTAGCGGGGGGGCCCCATGAGCAGTTCTTC. It is translated as CASSSLRLAGGPHEQFF.